Below are 14 T cell receptor beta chains sequenced from a single sample in a study of STAT5B mutations in CD4+ large granular lymphocyte leukemia. TCRdb's copy holds only in-frame clones and misses some; the assay was immunoSEQ multiplex PCR. The table includes about 32,000 clones, roughly 89% detected once. Material: CD4+ T cells from blood buffy coats. These receptors originate from a human donor in good health.

This clone turned up a few times. The genes are TRBV7-2 and TRBJ1-2; 9 bases align to TRBD1. The CDR3 length is 16 residues. Losses at the gene ends were 5 bases for V and 4 bases for J; bases not matched to a gene: 11. Germline CDR1 SGHTA, CDR2 FQGNSA. The CDR3 sequence: CASSPRTGDDVYGYTF. The CDR3 bases are TGTGCCAGCAGCCCCAGGACAGGGGACGATGTCTATGGCTACACCTTC.

This clone has only one observation. The CDR3 protein is CASRGTGSYNEQFF. CDR3 DNA: TGTGCCAGCAGGGGGACAGGGTCCTACAATGAGCAGTTCTTC. The chain has TRBV6-5 and TRBJ2-1; 9 positions match TRBD1. The V and J ends lost 6 bases and 1 base, in that order; junction bases with no gene match: 1. CDR1 is MNHEY and CDR2 is SVGAGI in the germline V gene. The length of the CDR3 is 14 residues.

The chain recombines TRBV20-1 with TRBJ1-1, with a possible D match to TRBD1 (5 bases). This CDR3 is built from 11 residues. The germline V and J ends were trimmed by 6 bases and 0 bases, with 5 bases remaining between them. Germline V gene data show CDR1 as DFQATT and CDR2 as SNEGSKA (reference sequence). The DNA of the CDR3 is TGCAGTGCAGGGGTGAACACTGAAGCTTTCTTT. It encodes CSAGVNTEAFF.

The rearrangement uses TRBV5-8 and TRBJ2-7; 9 bases are a match to TRBD1. V lost 4 bases, J lost 3 bases, and 2 bases stayed unmatched. The CDR3 is 13 amino acids. CDR1 is SGHTS, CDR2 YDEGEE, per germline. CDR3 DNA: TGTGCCAGCAGCCGACAGGGGGGCTACGAGCAGTACTTC. Protein product: CASSRQGGYEQYF.

This clone was observed a handful of times. The V gene is TRBV6-5, the J gene TRBJ2-7; no definite D call. There are 15 residues in the CDR3. From germline, CDR1 is MNHEY and CDR2 SVGAGI. V shed 2 bases and J shed 4 bases, with 15 bases lying between them. The CDR3 region has the DNA TGTGCCAGCAGTTACCGGTCGATCCCAGAGTACGAGCAGTACTTC. It specifies CASSYRSIPEYEQYF.

The chain couples TRBV7-9 to TRBJ2-5; D is tentatively TRBD1 or TRBD2 (5 bases each). The DNA end is a closer match to TRBJ2-7, so the J assignment may be wrong. The germline gives CDR1 SEHNR, CDR2 FQNEAQ (reference sequence). The CDR3 is 13 amino acids. The CDR3 coding sequence is TGTGCCAGCAGCTTAGAGGGACGGTACGAGCAGTACTTC. Protein product: CASSLEGRYEQYF.

V gene TRBV2 combines with J gene TRBJ2-1; D is ambiguous. CDR1 and CDR2 from the germline V gene are SNHLY and FYNNEI. V lost 4 bases and J lost 6, with 10 bases in between. This CDR3 region has 13 residues. The chain's CDR3 is CASSGSQINEQFF. DNA for the CDR3: TGTGCCAGCAGTGGATCTCAGATCAATGAGCAGTTCTTC. Complete variable domain (other parts from reference TRBV2 and TRBJ2-1): EPEVTQTPSHQVTQMGQEVILRCVPISNHLYFYWYRQILGQKVEFLVSFYNNEISEKSEIFDDQFSVERPDGSNFTLKIRSTKLEDSAMYFCASSGSQINEQFFGPGTRLTVL.

V is TRBV4-1 and J is TRBJ2-3; D gene unclear. The V gene lost 0 bases and the J gene lost 3 bases, with 16 bases spanning the gap. Germline V gene sequence: CDR1 MGHRA, CDR2 YSYEKL. The CDR3 consists of 17 residues. CDR3 residues: CASSQDSWAPDTDTQYF. CDR3 coding DNA: TGCGCCAGCAGCCAAGATTCTTGGGCTCCCGATACAGATACGCAGTATTTT.

This rearrangement joins TRBV10-2 to TRBJ2-1; D may correspond to TRBD1 or TRBD2 (7 bases each). Germline V gives CDR1 WSHSY, CDR2 SAAADI. Deletions cut 6 bases from V and 5 bases from J, with 17 bases between. CDR3 length: 15 residues. In DNA, the CDR3 is TGCGCCAGCAGACAGGACAGGCGGGGGCACAATGAGCAGTTCTTC. Protein product: CASRQDRRGHNEQFF.

This clone was seen once. In nucleotides, the CDR3 is TGTGCCAGCAGTTACTCGGGTAGTGGTGAAAAACTGTTTTTT. Encoded protein: CASSYSGSGEKLFF. This chain links TRBV6-6 with TRBJ1-4; D uncertain. V was cut by 0 bases and J by 7 bases, with 9 bases left in between. This CDR3 comprises 14 residues. Germline CDR1 MNHNY, CDR2 SVGAGI (reference sequence).

The rearrangement joins TRBV18 to TRBJ1-5, with D possibly being TRBD1 (5 bases). The CDR3 loop spans 14 amino acids. The ends were cut back, 3 bases at V and 3 bases at J, with 9 bases in the middle. Looked up from germline, CDR1 is KGHSH and CDR2 is LQKENI. The CDR3: CASSPGRNNQPQHF. CDR3 sequence (DNA): TGTGCCAGCTCACCGGGACGGAACAATCAGCCCCAGCATTTT. The full variable domain, its missing parts supplied by reference TRBV18 and TRBJ1-5, is NAGVMQNPRHLVRRRGQEARLRCSPMKGHSHVYWYRQLPEEGLKFMVYLQKENIIDESGMPKERFSAEFPKEGPSILRIQQVVRGDSAAYFCASSPGRNNQPQHFGDGTRLSIL.

The chain couples TRBV5-3 to TRBJ2-1; tentatively, D is TRBD1 or TRBD2 (7 bases each). TRBV5-3 is reported as an ORF; its role is uncertain. V was clipped by 0 bases and J by 5 bases, with 12 bases between them. The length of the CDR3 is 15 residues. The CDR3 region has the DNA TGTGCCAGAAGCTTGGGGGAGGGGGCGGACAATGAGCAGTTCTTC. This gives the protein CARSLGEGADNEQFF.

This chain links TRBV6-1 with TRBJ1-1; the D is unclear. The CDR3 is 11 residues long. Germline V gene sequence: CDR1 MNHNS, CDR2 SASEGT. The V and J ends lost 4 bases and 8 bases respectively, with 8 bases between them. CDR3 sequence (DNA): TGTGCCAGCAGTGGACACTTAGAAGCTTTCTTT. The encoded protein is CASSGHLEAFF.

The chain is built from TRBV7-8 and TRBJ2-7, with D unresolved. This CDR3 spans 13 amino acids. V shed 3 bases and J shed 1 base, with 7 bases lying between them. Germline CDR1 is SGHVS and CDR2 is FQNEAQ. CDR3 sequence: CASSFKVSYEQYF. DNA of the CDR3: TGTGCCAGCAGCTTCAAGGTTTCCTACGAGCAGTACTTC. The whole variable domain, filled in from reference TRBV7-8 and TRBJ2-7, reads GAGVSQSPRYKVAKRGQDVALRCDPISGHVSLFWYQQALGQGPEFLTYFQNEAQLDKSGLPSDRFFAERPEGSVSTLKIQRTQQEDSAVYLCASSFKVSYEQYFGPGTRLTVT.